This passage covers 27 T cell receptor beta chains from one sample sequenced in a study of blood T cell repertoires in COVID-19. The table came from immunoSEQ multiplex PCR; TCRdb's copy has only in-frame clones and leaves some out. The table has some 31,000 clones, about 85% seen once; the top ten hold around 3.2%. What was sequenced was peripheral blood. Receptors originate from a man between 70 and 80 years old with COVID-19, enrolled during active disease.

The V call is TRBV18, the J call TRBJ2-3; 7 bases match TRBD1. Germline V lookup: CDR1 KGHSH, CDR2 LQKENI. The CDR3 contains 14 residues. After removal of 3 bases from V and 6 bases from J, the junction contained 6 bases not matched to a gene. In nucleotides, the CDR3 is TGTGCCAGCTCACCGGGACAGTTGCATGATACGCAGTATTTT. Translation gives CASSPGQLHDTQYF.

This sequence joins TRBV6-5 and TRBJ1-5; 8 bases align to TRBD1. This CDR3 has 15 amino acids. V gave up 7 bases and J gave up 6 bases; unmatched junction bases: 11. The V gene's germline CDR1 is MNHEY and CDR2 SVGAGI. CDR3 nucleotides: TGTGCCAGCAACCCCCAGGGGGCCTTGACTCAGCCCCAGCATTTT. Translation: CASNPQGALTQPQHF.

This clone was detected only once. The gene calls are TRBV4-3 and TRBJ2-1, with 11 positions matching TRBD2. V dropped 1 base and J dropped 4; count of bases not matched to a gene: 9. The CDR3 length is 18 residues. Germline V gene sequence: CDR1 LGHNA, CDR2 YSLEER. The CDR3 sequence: CASSQGYASGGIYNEQFF. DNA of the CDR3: TGCGCCAGCAGCCAAGGGTATGCTAGCGGGGGGATTTACAATGAGCAGTTCTTC.

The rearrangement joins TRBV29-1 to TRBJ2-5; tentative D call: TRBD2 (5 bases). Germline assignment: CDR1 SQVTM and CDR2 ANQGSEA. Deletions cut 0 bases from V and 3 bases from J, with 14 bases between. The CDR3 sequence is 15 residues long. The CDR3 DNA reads TGCAGCGTTGAAGATCTTCAGACGGGAAAAGAGACCCAGTACTTC. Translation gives CSVEDLQTGKETQYF.

CDR3 protein: CASSYAALNQPQHF. CDR3 in DNA: TGTGCCAGCAGTTATGCAGCGCTAAATCAGCCCCAGCATTTT. V gene TRBV6-6 combines with J gene TRBJ1-5; D unclear. Germline lookup yields CDR1 MNHNY and CDR2 SVGAGI (reference sequence). CDR3 size: 14 residues. V lost 3 bases and J lost 4, with 10 bases in between.

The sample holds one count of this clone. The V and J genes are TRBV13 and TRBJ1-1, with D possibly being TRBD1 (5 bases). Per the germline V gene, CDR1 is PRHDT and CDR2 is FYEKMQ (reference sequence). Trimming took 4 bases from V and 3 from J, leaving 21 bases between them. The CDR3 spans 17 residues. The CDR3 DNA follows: TGTGCCAGCAGCTCCCCGAGATGGGGCTCGGTATACACTGAAGCTTTCTTT. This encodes CASSSPRWGSVYTEAFF.

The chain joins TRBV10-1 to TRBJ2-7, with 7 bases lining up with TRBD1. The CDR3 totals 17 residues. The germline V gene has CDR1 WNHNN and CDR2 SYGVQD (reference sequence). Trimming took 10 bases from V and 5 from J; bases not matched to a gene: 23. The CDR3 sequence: CATPGQSMSIGFHEQYF. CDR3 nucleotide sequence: TGCGCCACCCCGGGACAGAGTATGAGTATAGGTTTCCACGAGCAGTACTTC.

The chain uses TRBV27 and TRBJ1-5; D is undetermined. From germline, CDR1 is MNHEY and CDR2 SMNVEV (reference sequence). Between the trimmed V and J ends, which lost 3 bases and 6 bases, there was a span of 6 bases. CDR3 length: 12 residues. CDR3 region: CASSLNGQPQHF. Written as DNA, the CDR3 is TGTGCCAGCAGTTTGAACGGTCAGCCCCAGCATTTT.

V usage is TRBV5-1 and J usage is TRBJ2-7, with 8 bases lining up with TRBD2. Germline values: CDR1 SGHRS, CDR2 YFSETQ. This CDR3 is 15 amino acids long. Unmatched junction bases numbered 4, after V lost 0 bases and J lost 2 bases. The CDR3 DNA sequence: TGCGCCAGCAGCTTGGCCCAGCGGGGGACCTACGAGCAGTACTTC. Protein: CASSLAQRGTYEQYF.

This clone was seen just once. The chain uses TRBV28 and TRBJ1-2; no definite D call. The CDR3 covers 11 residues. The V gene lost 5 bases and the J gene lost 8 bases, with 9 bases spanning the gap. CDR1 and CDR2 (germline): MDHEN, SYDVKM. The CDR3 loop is CASSAFRGYTF. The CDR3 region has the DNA TGTGCCAGCAGTGCTTTCCGGGGCTACACCTTC.

CDR3 amino acids: CASSGQGAENTEAFF. CDR3 nucleotide sequence: TGTGCCAGCAGCGGACAGGGGGCAGAGAACACTGAAGCTTTCTTT. The chain uses TRBV2 and TRBJ1-1, with 11 bases identical to TRBD1. The germline V gene encodes CDR1 SNHLY and CDR2 FYNNEI. J lost 1 base, V lost 6 bases, and 4 bases had no gene match. There are 15 residues in the CDR3.

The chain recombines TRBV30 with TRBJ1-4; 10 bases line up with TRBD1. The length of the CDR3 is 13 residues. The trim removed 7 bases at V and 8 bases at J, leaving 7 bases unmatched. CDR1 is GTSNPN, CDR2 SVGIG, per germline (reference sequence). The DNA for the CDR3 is TGTGCCTTATCGGGACAGGGGAACGAAAAACTGTTTTTT. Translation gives CALSGQGNEKLFF.

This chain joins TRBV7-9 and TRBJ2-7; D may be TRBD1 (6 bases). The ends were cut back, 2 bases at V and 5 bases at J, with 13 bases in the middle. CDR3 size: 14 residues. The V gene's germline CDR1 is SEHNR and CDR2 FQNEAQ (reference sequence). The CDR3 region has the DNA TGTGCCAGCAGCTTAACACAGGGAGACAACGAGCAGTACTTC. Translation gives CASSLTQGDNEQYF.

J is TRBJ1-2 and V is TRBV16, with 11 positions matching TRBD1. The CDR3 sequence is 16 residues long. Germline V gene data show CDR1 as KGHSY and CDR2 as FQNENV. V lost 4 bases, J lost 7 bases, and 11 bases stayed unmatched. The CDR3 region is CASSRPLGQGVSGYTF. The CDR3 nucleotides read TGTGCCAGCAGCCGCCCCTTGGGACAGGGGGTGAGTGGCTACACCTTC. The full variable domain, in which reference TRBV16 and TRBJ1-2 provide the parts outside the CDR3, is GEEVAQTPKHLVRGEGQKAKLYCAPIKGHSYVFWYQQVLKNEFKFLISFQNENVFDETGMPKERFSAKCLPNSPCSLEIQATKLEDSAVYFCASSRPLGQGVSGYTFGSGTRLTVV.

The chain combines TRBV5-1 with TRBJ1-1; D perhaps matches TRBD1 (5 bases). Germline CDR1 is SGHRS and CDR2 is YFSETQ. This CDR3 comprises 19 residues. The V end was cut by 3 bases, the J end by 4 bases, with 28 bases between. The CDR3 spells CASSSGWGRGWEVSTEAFF. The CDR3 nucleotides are TGCGCCAGCAGCTCTGGCTGGGGGAGGGGATGGGAAGTAAGCACTGAAGCTTTCTTT.

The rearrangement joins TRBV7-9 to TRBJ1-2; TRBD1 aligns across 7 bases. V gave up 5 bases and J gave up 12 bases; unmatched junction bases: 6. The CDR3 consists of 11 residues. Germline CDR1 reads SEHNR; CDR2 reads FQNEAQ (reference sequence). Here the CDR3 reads CASSRQGPHTF. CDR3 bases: TGTGCCAGCAGCAGACAGGGCCCCCACACCTTC. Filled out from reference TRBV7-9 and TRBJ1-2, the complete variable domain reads DTGVSQNPRHKITKRGQNVTFRCDPISEHNRLYWYRQTLGQGPEFLTYFQNEAQLEKSRLLSDRFSAERPKGSFSTLEIQRTEQGDSAMYLCASSRQGPHTFGSGTRLTVV.

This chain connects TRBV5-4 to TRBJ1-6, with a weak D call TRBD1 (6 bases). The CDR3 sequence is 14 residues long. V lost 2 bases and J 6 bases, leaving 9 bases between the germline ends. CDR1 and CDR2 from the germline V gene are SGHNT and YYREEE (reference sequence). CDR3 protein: CASSLDRTNSPLHF. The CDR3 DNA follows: TGTGCCAGCAGCTTAGACAGGACTAATTCACCCCTCCACTTT.

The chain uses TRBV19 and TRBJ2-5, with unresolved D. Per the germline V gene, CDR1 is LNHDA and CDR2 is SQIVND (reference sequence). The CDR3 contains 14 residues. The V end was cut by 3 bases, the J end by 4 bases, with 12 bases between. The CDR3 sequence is CASSIVAEIETQYF. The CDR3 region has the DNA TGTGCCAGTAGTATCGTGGCGGAGATAGAGACCCAGTACTTC.

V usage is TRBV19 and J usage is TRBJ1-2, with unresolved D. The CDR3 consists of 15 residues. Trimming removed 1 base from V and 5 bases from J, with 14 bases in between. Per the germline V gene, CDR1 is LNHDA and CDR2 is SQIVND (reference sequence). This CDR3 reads CASSIVYDGGYGYTF. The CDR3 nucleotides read TGTGCCAGTAGTATAGTTTATGATGGCGGATATGGCTACACCTTC.

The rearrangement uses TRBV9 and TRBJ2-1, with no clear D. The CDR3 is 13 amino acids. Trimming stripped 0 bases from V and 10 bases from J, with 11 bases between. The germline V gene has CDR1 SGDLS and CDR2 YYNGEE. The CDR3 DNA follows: TGTGCCAGCAGCGTAGAGCTCTTGAGCGAGCAGTTCTTC. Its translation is CASSVELLSEQFF.

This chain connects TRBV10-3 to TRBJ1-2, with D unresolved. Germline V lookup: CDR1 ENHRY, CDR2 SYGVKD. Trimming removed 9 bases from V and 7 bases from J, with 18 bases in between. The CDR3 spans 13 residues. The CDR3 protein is CAIGDGAKAGYTF. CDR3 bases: TGTGCCATTGGAGACGGAGCGAAGGCTGGCTACACCTTC.

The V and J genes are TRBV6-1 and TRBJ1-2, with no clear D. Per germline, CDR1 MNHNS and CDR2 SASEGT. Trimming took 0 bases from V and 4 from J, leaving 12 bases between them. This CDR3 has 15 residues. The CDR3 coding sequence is TGTGCCAGCAGTGAAGCAGGGAGCGGAAGCTATGGCTACACCTTC. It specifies CASSEAGSGSYGYTF.

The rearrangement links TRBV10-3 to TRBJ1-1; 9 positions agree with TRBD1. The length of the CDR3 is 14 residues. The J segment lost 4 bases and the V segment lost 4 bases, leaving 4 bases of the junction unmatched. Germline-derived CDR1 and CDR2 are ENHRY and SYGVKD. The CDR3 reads CAISGGTGLTEAFF. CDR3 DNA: TGTGCCATCAGTGGAGGGACAGGGCTCACTGAAGCTTTCTTT.

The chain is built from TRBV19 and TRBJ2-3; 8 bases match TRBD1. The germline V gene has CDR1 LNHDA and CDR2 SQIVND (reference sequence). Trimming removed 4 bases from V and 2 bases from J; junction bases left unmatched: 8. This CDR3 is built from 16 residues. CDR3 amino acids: CASSNPRDRSTDTQYF. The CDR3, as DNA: TGTGCCAGTAGTAACCCGCGGGACAGGTCCACAGATACGCAGTATTTT.

The CDR3 protein is CASRSGQGTYNEQFF. The CDR3 nucleotides are TGTGCCAGCAGGTCGGGACAGGGGACCTACAATGAGCAGTTCTTC. The V and J genes are TRBV11-2 and TRBJ2-1, with TRBD1 matching 10 bases. J lost 2 bases, V lost 6 bases, and 4 bases had no gene match. CDR3 length: 15 amino acids. Germline CDR1 reads SGHAT; CDR2 reads FQNNGV.

The CDR3 nucleotides are TGTGCCAGCAGGGGAGGGTATGCGGGGGAAAAACTGTTTTTT. Its translation: CASRGGYAGEKLFF. The chain is built from TRBV28 and TRBJ1-4, with D hard to call. Germline V CDR1 and CDR2: MDHEN, SYDVKM. The V end was cut by 6 bases, the J end by 8 bases, with 16 bases between. CDR3 length: 14 amino acids.

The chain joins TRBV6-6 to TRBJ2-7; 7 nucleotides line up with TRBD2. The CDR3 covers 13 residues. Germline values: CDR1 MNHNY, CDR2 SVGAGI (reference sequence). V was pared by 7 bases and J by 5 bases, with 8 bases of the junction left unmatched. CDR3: CASNLGGRDEQYF. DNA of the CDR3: TGTGCCAGCAATCTGGGAGGGCGGGACGAGCAGTACTTC.